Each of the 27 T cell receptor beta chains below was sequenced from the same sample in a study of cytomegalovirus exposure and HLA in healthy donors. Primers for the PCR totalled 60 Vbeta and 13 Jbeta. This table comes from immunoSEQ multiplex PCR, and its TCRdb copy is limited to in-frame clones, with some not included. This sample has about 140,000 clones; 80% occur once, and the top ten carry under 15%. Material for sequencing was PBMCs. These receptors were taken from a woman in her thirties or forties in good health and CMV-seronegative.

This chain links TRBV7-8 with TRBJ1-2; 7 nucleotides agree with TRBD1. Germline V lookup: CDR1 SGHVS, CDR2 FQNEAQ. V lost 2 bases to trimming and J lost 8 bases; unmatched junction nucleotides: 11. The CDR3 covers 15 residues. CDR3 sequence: CASSLIVEGAEGYTF. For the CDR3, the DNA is TGTGCCAGCAGCTTAATTGTAGAGGGGGCGGAAGGCTACACCTTC.

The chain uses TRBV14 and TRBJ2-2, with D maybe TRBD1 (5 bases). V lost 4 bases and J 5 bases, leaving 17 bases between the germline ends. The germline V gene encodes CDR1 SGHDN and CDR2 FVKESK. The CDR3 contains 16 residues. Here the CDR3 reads CASSLIKPTGTGELFF. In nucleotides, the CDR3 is TGTGCCAGCAGCCTTATTAAGCCCACAGGTACCGGGGAGCTGTTTTTT.

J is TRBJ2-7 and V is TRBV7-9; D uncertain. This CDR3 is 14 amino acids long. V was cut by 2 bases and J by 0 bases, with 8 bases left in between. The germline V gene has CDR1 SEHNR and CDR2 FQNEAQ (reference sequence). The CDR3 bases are TGTGCCAGCAGCTTAACAGATAGCTCCTACGAGCAGTACTTC. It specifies CASSLTDSSYEQYF.

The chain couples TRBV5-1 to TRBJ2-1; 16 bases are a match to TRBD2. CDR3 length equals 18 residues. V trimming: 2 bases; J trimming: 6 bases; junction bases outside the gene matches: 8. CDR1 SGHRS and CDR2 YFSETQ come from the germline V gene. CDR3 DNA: TGCGCCAGCAGCTTTGGGACTAGCGGGAGGGCCTCGGTCAATGAGCAGTTCTTC. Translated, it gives CASSFGTSGRASVNEQFF.

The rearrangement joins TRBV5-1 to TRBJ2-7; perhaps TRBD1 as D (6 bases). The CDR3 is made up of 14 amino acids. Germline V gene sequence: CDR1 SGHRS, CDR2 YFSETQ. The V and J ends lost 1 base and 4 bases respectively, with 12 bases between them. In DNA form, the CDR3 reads TGCGCCAGCAGCTTGACGGGACAAATGTACGAGCAGTACTTC. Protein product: CASSLTGQMYEQYF.

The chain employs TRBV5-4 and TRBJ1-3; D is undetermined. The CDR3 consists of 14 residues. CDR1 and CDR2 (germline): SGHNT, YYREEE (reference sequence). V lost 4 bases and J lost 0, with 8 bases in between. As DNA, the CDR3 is TGTGCCAGCAGCCCCTTTAACTCTGGAAACACCATATATTTT. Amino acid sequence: CASSPFNSGNTIYF.

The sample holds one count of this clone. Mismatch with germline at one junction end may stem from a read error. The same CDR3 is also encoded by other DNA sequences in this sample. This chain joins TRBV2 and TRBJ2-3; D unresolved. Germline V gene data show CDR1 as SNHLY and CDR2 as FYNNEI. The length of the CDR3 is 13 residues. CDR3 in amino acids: CASNSVATDTQYF. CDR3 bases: TGCGCCAGCAATTCTGTTGCGACAGATACGCAGTATTTT.

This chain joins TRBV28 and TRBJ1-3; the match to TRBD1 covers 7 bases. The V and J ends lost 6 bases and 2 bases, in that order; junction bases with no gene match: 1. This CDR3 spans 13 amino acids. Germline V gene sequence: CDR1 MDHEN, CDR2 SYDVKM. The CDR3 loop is CASSTGAGNTIYF. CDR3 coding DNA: TGTGCCAGCAGCACAGGGGCTGGAAACACCATATATTTT.

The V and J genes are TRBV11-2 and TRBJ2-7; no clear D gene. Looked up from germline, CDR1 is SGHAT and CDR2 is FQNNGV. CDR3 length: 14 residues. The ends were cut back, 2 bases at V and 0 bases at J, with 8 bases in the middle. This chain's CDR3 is CASSLLSDSYEQYF. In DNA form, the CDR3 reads TGTGCCAGCAGCTTACTGAGCGACTCCTACGAGCAGTACTTC.

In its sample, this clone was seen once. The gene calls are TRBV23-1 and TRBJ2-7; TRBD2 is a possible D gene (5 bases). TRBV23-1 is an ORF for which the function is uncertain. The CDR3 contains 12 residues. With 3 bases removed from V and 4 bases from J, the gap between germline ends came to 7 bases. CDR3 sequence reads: CASSQRDYEQYF. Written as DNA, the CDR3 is TGCGCCAGCAGTCAGAGGGATTACGAGCAGTACTTC.

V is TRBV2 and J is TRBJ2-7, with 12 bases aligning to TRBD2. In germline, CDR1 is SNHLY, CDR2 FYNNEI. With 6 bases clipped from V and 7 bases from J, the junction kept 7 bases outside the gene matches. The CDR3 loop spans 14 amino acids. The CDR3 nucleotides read TGTGCCAGCAGGGGGGGACTAGCGGGTGCGGAGCAGTACTTC. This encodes CASRGGLAGAEQYF.

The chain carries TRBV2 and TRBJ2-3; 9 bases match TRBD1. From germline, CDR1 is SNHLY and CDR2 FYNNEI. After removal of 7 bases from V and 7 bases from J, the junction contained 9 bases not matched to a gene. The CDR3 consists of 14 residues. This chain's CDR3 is CASKTGGSSNTQYF. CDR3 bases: TGTGCCAGCAAGACAGGGGGATCTTCGAATACGCAGTATTTT.

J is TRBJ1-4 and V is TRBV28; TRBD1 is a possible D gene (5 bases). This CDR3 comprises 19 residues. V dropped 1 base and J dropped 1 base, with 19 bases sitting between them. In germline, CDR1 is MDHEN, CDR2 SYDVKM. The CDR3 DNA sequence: TGTGCCAGCAGTTTATATGGTCGGGCAGGGATAGTAACTAATGAAAAACTGTTTTTT. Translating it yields CASSLYGRAGIVTNEKLFF.

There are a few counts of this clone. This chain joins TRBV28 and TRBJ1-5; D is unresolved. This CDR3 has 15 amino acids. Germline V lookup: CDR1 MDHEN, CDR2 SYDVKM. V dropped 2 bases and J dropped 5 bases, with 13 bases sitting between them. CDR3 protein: CASSLGGGFYQPQHF. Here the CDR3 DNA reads TGTGCCAGCAGTTTAGGTGGCGGTTTCTATCAGCCCCAGCATTTT.

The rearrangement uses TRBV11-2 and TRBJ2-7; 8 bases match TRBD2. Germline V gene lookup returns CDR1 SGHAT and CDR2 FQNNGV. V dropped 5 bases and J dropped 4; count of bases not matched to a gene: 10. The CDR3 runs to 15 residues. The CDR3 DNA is TGTGCCAGCAGCCTCGGCAGCGGGGGCTCTTACGAGCAGTACTTC. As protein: CASSLGSGGSYEQYF.

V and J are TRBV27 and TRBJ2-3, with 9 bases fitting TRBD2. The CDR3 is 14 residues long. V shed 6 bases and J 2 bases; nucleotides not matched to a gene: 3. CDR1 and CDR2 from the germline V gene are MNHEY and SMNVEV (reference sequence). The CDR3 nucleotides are TGTGCCAGCAGGCGGGAGGGGTACACAGATACGCAGTATTTT. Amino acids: CASRREGYTDTQYF.

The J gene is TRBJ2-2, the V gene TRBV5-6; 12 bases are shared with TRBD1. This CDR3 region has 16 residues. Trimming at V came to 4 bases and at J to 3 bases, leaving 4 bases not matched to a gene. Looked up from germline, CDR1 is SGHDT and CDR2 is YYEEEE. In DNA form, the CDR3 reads TGTGCCAGCAGCGTGGGACAGGGGGCGCACACCGGGGAGCTGTTTTTT. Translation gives CASSVGQGAHTGELFF. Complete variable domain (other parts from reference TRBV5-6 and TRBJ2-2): DAGVTQSPTHLIKTRGQQVTLRCSPKSGHDTVSWYQQALGQGPQFIFQYYEEEERQRGNFPDRFSGHQFPNYSSELNVNALLLGDSALYLCASSVGQGAHTGELFFGEGSRLTVL.

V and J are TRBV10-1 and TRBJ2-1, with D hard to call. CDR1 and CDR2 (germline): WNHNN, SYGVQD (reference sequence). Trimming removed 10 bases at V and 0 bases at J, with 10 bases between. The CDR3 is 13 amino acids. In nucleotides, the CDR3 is TGCGCCACCGCACAGAGCTCCTACAATGAGCAGTTCTTC. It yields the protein CATAQSSYNEQFF.

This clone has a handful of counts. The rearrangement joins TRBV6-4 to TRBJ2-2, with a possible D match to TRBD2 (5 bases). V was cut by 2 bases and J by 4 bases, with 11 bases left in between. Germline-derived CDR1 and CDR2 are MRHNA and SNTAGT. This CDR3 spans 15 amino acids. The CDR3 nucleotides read TGTGCCAGCAGTGACCCGGTTGAGGGCACCGGGGAGCTGTTTTTT. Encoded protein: CASSDPVEGTGELFF.

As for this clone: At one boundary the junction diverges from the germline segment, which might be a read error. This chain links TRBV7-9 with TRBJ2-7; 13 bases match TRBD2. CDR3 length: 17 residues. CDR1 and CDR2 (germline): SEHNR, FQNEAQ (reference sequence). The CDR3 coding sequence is TGTTCCAGCAGCTTAGAAGTTACTAGCGGGAGGGCCGGTGAGCAGTACTTC. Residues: CSSSLEVTSGRAGEQYF.

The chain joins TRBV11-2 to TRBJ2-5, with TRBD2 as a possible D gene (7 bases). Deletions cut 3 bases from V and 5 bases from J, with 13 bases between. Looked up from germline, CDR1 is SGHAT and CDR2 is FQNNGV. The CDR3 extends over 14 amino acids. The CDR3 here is CASSFRGAGETQYF. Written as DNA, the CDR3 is TGTGCCAGCAGCTTCCGGGGGGCCGGTGAGACCCAGTACTTC.

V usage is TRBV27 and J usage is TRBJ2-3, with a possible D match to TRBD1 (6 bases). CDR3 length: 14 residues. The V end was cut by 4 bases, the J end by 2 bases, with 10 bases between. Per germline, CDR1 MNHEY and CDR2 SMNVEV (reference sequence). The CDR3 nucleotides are TGTGCCAGCAGTTATGGGACACCCACAGATACGCAGTATTTT. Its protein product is CASSYGTPTDTQYF.

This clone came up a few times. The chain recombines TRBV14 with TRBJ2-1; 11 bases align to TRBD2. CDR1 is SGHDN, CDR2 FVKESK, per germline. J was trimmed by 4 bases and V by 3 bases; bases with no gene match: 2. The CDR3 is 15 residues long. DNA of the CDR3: TGTGCCAGCAGCCACGGGACTAGCGGATACAATGAGCAGTTCTTC. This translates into CASSHGTSGYNEQFF.

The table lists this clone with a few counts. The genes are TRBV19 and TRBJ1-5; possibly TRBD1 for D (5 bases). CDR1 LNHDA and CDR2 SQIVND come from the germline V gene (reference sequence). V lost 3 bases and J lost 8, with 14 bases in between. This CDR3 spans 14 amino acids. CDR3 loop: CASSIQGGREPQHF. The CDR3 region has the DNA TGTGCCAGTAGTATCCAGGGTGGTAGGGAGCCCCAGCATTTT.

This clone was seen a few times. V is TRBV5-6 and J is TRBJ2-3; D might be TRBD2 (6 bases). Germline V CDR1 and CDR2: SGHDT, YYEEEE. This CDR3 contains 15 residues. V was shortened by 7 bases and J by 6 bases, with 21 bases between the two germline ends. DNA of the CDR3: TGTGCCAGCGGTAGACCGGGACTCGAGGGGGATACGCAGTATTTT. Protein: CASGRPGLEGDTQYF.

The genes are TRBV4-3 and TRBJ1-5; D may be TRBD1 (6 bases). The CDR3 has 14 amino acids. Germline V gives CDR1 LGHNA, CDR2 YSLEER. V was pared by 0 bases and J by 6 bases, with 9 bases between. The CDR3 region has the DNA TGCGCCAGCAGCCAAGACGTGGGGGCTCAGCCCCAGCATTTT. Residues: CASSQDVGAQPQHF.

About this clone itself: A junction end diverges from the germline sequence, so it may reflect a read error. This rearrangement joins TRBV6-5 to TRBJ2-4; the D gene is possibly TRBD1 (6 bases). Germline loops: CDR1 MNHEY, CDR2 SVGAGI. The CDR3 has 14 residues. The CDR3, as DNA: TGTGCCAGCACCGACACAGGGCACAAAAACAGTCAGTACTTC. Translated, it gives CASTDTGHKNSQYF.